This T cell receptor beta chain was captured in a study of Graves' ophthalmopathy and Graves' hyperthyroidism. Study results and caveats: A majority of expanded thyroid clonotypes exceeding 0.001 frequency were likewise present in blood.

The authors diagnosed from clinical symptoms, serum thyroxine, TRAb, thyroid ultrasound and orbital computed tomography. With regard to this clonotype: Its antigen remains unidentified.

RNA transcripts were the source from which TCR beta CDR3 regions were amplified. First-round RT-PCR used HTBI primers; second-round multiplex PCR followed. Each CDR3 protein gets one entry after TCRdb re-called the multiplex PCR reads with MiXCR. Counted here are around 1.1 million distinct CDR3 sequences, about 40% occurring once; the ten biggest clones make up 11%. This clonotype originated in an adult man with Graves' hyperthyroidism. Sequenced input: peripheral blood or thyroid tissue (not recorded which).

As DNA, the CDR3 is TGTGCCAGCCGTTGGACACGCACTGAAGCTTTCTTT. This codes for CASRWTRTEAFF. The V call is TRBV2, the J call TRBJ1-1; the D gene is possibly TRBD1 (5 bases). Germline-derived CDR1 and CDR2 are SNHLY and FYNNEI. V was shortened by 8 bases and J by 4 bases, with 11 bases between the two germline ends. This CDR3 has 12 amino acids.